This TCR beta chain originates from a study of tumor and adjacent non-tumor tissue in lung cancer. Study background: The patients, 10 men and roughly 5 women, were roughly 30 to 85 with stage I to III disease.

TCRbeta libraries were built with three rounds of nested PCR, modified from ARM-PCR. MiXCR was run by TCRdb on the multiplex PCR reads, yielding one entry per CDR3 protein. Here the sample spans 98,000 or so distinct CDR3 sequences, roughly 80% being singletons. RNA was extracted from bulk tissue without any cell sorting. Distant lung tissue was collected more than 3 cm away from the tumor edge. Between August and November 2014, newly diagnosed, chemotherapy-naive lung cancer patients underwent thoracic surgery in China. The CDR3 is made up of 14 amino acids. Germline CDR1 is SGHNT and CDR2 is YYREEE (reference sequence). Notes on this clonotype: Germline and junction disagree at one end, which may indicate a read error.

The sequenced material came from distant non-tumor lung tissue. The receptor's source is a man in his sixties with small cell lung cancer. This chain uses TRBV5-4 with TRBJ2-1, with D tentatively TRBD2 (7 bases). The CDR3 is CASGLGLGGSEQFF. CDR3 bases: TGTGCCAGCGGCTTAGGACTAGGGGGGAGTGAGCAGTTCTTC.